This T cell receptor beta chain derives from a study of CD8 T cells in ankylosing spondylitis. Study outcomes and limitations: What seemed typical of ankylosing spondylitis blood was a TCR beta motif built from about 8 highly homologous variants. Existing reports had already noted some motif variants in reactive arthritis synovial fluid and blood. Clones linked to disease were reported to show significant enrichment in matched ankylosing spondylitis synovial fluid. Clones linked to the disease showed a CD8+ phenotype. They occurred at relatively low frequencies in peripheral blood.

Using quantitative 5'-RACE with molecular barcodes, the authors made TCR beta libraries. MiXCR, applied by TCRdb to the 5' RACE reads, yields one record per CDR3 protein. The table lists about 800,000 distinct CDR3 sequences, 10% to 15% of them singletons, with more than 0.5% in the top ten. As to this clonotype: Antigen unknown.

The CDR3 length is 14 residues. V shed 0 bases, J shed 5 bases, and the junction held 3 bases outside the gene matches. From germline, CDR1 is KGHSH and CDR2 LQKENI. The sample comprised blood, either unsorted or a sorted T cell fraction (not recorded which). This chain connects TRBV18 to TRBJ1-1, with TRBD1 matching 7 bases. This clonotype originated in a male donor with ankylosing spondylitis. This chain's CDR3 is CASSPPTGETEAFF. The CDR3 nucleotides are TGTGCCAGCTCACCACCAACAGGGGAGACTGAAGCTTTCTTT.